Presented here are 25 T cell receptor beta chains from one specimen sequenced in a study of blood T cell repertoires in COVID-19. Using immunoSEQ multiplex PCR, the repertoire was profiled, and TCRdb retains in-frame clones only, with some absent. The sample lists 150,000 to 200,000 clones; about 85% were seen once. Sequenced sample: peripheral blood. The receptors shown here come from a man between 60 and 75 years old with active or convalescent COVID-19.

The rearrangement links TRBV28 to TRBJ2-3; possibly TRBD2 for D (6 bases). Germline assignment: CDR1 MDHEN and CDR2 SYDVKM. The V end was cut by 2 bases, the J end by 4 bases, with 10 bases between. There are 14 residues in the CDR3. This CDR3 is CASSLGASADTQYF. CDR3 DNA sequence: TGTGCCAGCAGTTTAGGCGCTAGCGCAGATACGCAGTATTTT.

This chain connects TRBV7-9 to TRBJ2-5; D is unresolved. CDR3 length: 14 amino acids. Trimming pared 1 base from V and 10 bases from J, leaving 16 bases between. Germline CDR1 SEHNR, CDR2 FQNEAQ (reference sequence). CDR3 region: CASSLGQRATHQYF. CDR3 DNA: TGTGCCAGCAGCTTAGGGCAGCGCGCTACGCACCAGTACTTC.

The chain is built from TRBV19 and TRBJ1-2; 8 bases align to TRBD1. The CDR3 runs to 14 residues. Losses at the gene ends were 5 bases for V and 2 bases for J; bases not matched to a gene: 4. The V gene's germline CDR1 is LNHDA and CDR2 SQIVND (reference sequence). The CDR3 is CASSDRGPNYGYTF. The CDR3 DNA reads as TGTGCCAGTAGTGACAGGGGACCAAACTATGGCTACACCTTC. Filled out from reference TRBV19 and TRBJ1-2, the complete variable domain reads DGGITQSPKYLFRKEGQNVTLSCEQNLNHDAMYWYRQDPGQGLRLIYYSQIVNDFQKGDIAEGYSVSREKKESFPLTVTSAQKNPTAFYLCASSDRGPNYGYTFGSGTRLTVV.

Comments on this clone: Other DNA sequences in the sample encode the same CDR3. The chain is built from TRBV7-9 and TRBJ1-5; D gene uncertain. The CDR3 is made up of 12 amino acids. Trimming pared 1 base from V and 7 bases from J, leaving 5 bases between. Germline V gene data show CDR1 as SEHNR and CDR2 as FQNEAQ (reference sequence). The CDR3 loop is CASSLDSQPQHF. CDR3 nucleotides: TGTGCCAGCAGCTTAGACTCACAGCCCCAGCATTTT.

The genes are TRBV6-5 and TRBJ1-5; D is possibly TRBD1 (6 bases). There are 14 residues in the CDR3. The V gene lost 7 bases and the J gene lost 0 bases, with 10 bases spanning the gap. Germline V lookup: CDR1 MNHEY, CDR2 SVGAGI. The CDR3 sequence is CASTRGYSNQPQHF. Here the CDR3 DNA reads TGTGCCAGCACTAGGGGGTATAGCAATCAGCCCCAGCATTTT.

This clone appeared a few times. The chain uses TRBV2 and TRBJ2-7, with TRBD2 identical over 7 bases. The CDR3 spans 11 residues. Germline lookup yields CDR1 SNHLY and CDR2 FYNNEI. Trimming removed 7 bases from V and 3 bases from J; junction bases left unmatched: 0. This CDR3 is CASKRGYEQYF. The CDR3, as DNA: TGTGCCAGCAAGCGGGGCTACGAGCAGTACTTC.

In this sample, this clone turned up once. The rearrangement links TRBV5-1 to TRBJ1-2; D perhaps matches TRBD1 (5 bases). In germline, CDR1 is SGHRS, CDR2 YFSETQ. V was shortened by 4 bases and J by 4 bases, with 11 bases between the two germline ends. The CDR3 has 13 amino acids. The CDR3 region is CASSADTIYGYTF. CDR3 bases: TGCGCCAGCAGCGCGGACACCATCTATGGCTACACCTTC.

This clone was counted only a few times. The chain links TRBV6-4 to TRBJ1-6, with 8 bases aligning to TRBD1. Trimming cost V 6 bases and J 7 bases; bases outside gene matches: 5. Per germline, CDR1 MRHNA and CDR2 SNTAGT. The CDR3 consists of 14 residues. CDR3 coding DNA: TGTGCCAGCAGACCGACAGGGGCGAATTCACCCCTCCACTTT. Translated: CASRPTGANSPLHF.

The chain is built from TRBV3-1 (or the pseudogene TRBV3-2) and TRBJ1-2; D ambiguous. This CDR3 spans 13 amino acids. The germline V and J ends were trimmed by 1 base and 7 bases, with 10 bases remaining between them. Germline-derived CDR1 and CDR2 are LGHDT and YNNKEL (reference sequence). CDR3 residues: CASSQATGSGYTF. The CDR3, as DNA: TGTGCCAGCAGCCAAGCTACCGGGTCTGGCTACACCTTC.

V gene TRBV19 combines with J gene TRBJ1-5, with 9 positions matching TRBD1. There are 14 residues in the CDR3. Germline trimming cut 6 bases from V and 3 bases from J; bases unmatched to any gene: 3. Germline CDR1 LNHDA, CDR2 SQIVND (reference sequence). DNA for the CDR3: TGTGCCAGTAGCTGGACAGGGGACAATCAGCCCCAGCATTTT. It specifies CASSWTGDNQPQHF.

The genes are TRBV3-1 (or the pseudogene TRBV3-2) and TRBJ2-5; 14 bases align to TRBD2. V lost 1 base to trimming and J lost 4 bases; unmatched junction nucleotides: 2. CDR1 and CDR2 from the germline V gene are LGHDT and YNNKEL (reference sequence). CDR3 length: 16 amino acids. In DNA, the CDR3 is TGTGCCAGCAGCCAAGGGACTAGCGGGGGGTCAGAGACCCAGTACTTC. This translates into CASSQGTSGGSETQYF.

This rearrangement joins TRBV6-1 to TRBJ2-7; TRBD2 matches 9 bases. CDR3 length: 15 amino acids. Germline V gene data show CDR1 as MNHNS and CDR2 as SASEGT. V was pared by 1 base and J by 5 bases, with 6 bases of the junction left unmatched. Written as DNA, the CDR3 is TGTGCCAGCAGTGAAGGGAGCGGGGGGTTCCACGAGCAGTACTTC. Translation: CASSEGSGGFHEQYF.

This chain joins TRBV2 and TRBJ2-2, with 9 positions matching TRBD1. The CDR3 is made up of 14 amino acids. Germline CDR1 is SNHLY and CDR2 is FYNNEI. J lost 1 base, V lost 10 bases, and 4 bases had no gene match. The CDR3 reads CATGGQGNTGELFF. The CDR3, as DNA: TGTGCCACCGGGGGACAGGGGAACACCGGGGAGCTGTTTTTT.

This sequence joins TRBV4-1 and TRBJ1-3; no reliable D call. Germline V gene data show CDR1 as MGHRA and CDR2 as YSYEKL. The CDR3 runs 13 residues. V was pared by 0 bases and J by 4 bases, with 4 bases between. The CDR3 is CASSQDIGNTIYF. CDR3 nucleotides: TGCGCCAGCAGCCAAGATATCGGAAACACCATATATTTT.

The V and J genes are TRBV18 and TRBJ1-1; 10 nucleotides line up with TRBD1. The V gene's germline CDR1 is KGHSH and CDR2 LQKENI. The CDR3 contains 14 residues. Unmatched junction bases numbered 4, after V lost 2 bases and J lost 7 bases. The CDR3 sequence is CASSPGTGEVEAFF. CDR3 DNA sequence: TGTGCCAGCTCACCAGGGACAGGGGAGGTTGAAGCTTTCTTT.

The V gene is TRBV12-5, the J gene TRBJ1-5, with D maybe TRBD1 (5 bases). This CDR3 contains 15 residues. The germline V and J ends were trimmed by 1 base and 2 bases, with 9 bases remaining between them. CDR1 and CDR2 (germline): LGHNT, FRNRAP. CDR3 coding DNA: TGTGCTAGTGGTTTGGGGGGGGACGGCAATCAGCCCCAGCATTTT. Its translation is CASGLGGDGNQPQHF.

This chain uses TRBV2 with TRBJ2-2; TRBD1 agrees at 7 bases. This CDR3 is 15 amino acids long. Germline V CDR1 and CDR2: SNHLY, FYNNEI. The V gene end was trimmed by 7 bases and the J gene end by 1 base; junction bases not matched to a gene: 6. The CDR3 DNA sequence: TGTGCCAGCAATCGACAGGGAGTGAACACCGGGGAGCTGTTTTTT. Encoded protein: CASNRQGVNTGELFF.

This clone was seen just once. This chain joins TRBV3-1 (or the pseudogene TRBV3-2) and TRBJ1-6; D is undetermined. The CDR3 has 14 amino acids. CDR1 and CDR2 from the germline V gene are LGHDT and YNNKEL (reference sequence). V was pared by 3 bases and J by 5 bases, with 8 bases between. For the CDR3, the DNA is TGTGCCAGCAGCCAGCCCGGAGATAATTCACCCCTCCACTTT. It is translated as CASSQPGDNSPLHF.

The chain combines TRBV3-1 (or the pseudogene TRBV3-2) with TRBJ2-3, with D perhaps matching TRBD2 (6 bases). This CDR3 spans 15 amino acids. Trimming shortened V by 8 bases and J by 5 bases, and 20 bases separated the two germline ends. Germline values: CDR1 LGHDT, CDR2 YNNKEL (reference sequence). CDR3 DNA: TGTGCCAGCCACCAAGGCGGGGCTCGTGGAGATACGCAGTATTTT. It yields the protein CASHQGGARGDTQYF.

V usage is TRBV9 and J usage is TRBJ2-2, with 8 nucleotides matching TRBD2. The length of the CDR3 is 17 residues. V dropped 2 bases and J dropped 0; count of bases not matched to a gene: 6. From germline, CDR1 is SGDLS and CDR2 YYNGEE. The CDR3 DNA reads TGTGCCAGCAGCGTCCGCCGGGGGGGGGCGAACACCGGGGAGCTGTTTTTT. Translated, it gives CASSVRRGGANTGELFF.

The rearrangement links TRBV3-1 (or the pseudogene TRBV3-2) to TRBJ2-3, with D possibly matching TRBD2 (5 bases). The CDR3 consists of 14 residues. Germline CDR1 is LGHDT and CDR2 is YNNKEL (reference sequence). V lost 4 bases, J lost 6 bases, and 14 bases lay in between. The CDR3 loop is CASSPTTGGDTQYF. As DNA, the CDR3 is TGTGCCAGCAGCCCTACGACCGGAGGCGATACGCAGTATTTT.

The chain uses TRBV5-7 and TRBJ1-6, with D tentatively TRBD1 (5 bases). TRBV5-7 is noted as an ORF with a role that remains uncertain. V lost 1 base and J lost 0, with 14 bases in between. The length of the CDR3 is 18 residues. CDR3 in amino acids: CASSLLLGPSSYNSPLHF. CDR3 sequence (DNA): TGTGCCAGCAGCTTGTTACTGGGGCCGAGCTCCTATAATTCACCCCTCCACTTT.

This sequence joins TRBV5-1 and TRBJ1-5, with TRBD1 identical over 9 bases. The CDR3 length is 16 residues. Unmatched junction bases numbered 5, after V lost 2 bases and J lost 2 bases. The germline V gene has CDR1 SGHRS and CDR2 YFSETQ. Written as DNA, the CDR3 is TGCGCCAGCAGCTTAACAGGGGGCAAGGGCAATCAGCCCCAGCATTTT. Residues: CASSLTGGKGNQPQHF.

The chain is built from TRBV7-6 and TRBJ1-3; D is unclear. Germline V gene data show CDR1 as SGHVS and CDR2 as FNYEAQ. The CDR3 length is 14 residues. The V gene lost 6 bases and the J gene lost 1 base, with 10 bases spanning the gap. The CDR3 here is CASSPQQSGNTIYF. The DNA for the CDR3 is TGTGCCAGCAGTCCACAGCAATCTGGAAACACCATATATTTT. Full variable domain (missing parts from reference TRBV7-6 and TRBJ1-3): GAGVSQSPRYKVTKRGQDVALRCDPISGHVSLYWYRQALGQGPEFLTYFNYEAQQDKSGLPNDRFSAERPEGSISTLTIQRTEQRDSAMYRCASSPQQSGNTIYFGEGSWLTVV.

The chain is built from TRBV6-5 and TRBJ1-2, with D possibly matching TRBD1 (5 bases). Germline CDR1 MNHEY, CDR2 SVGAGI. Trimming left V 10 bases short and J 4 bases short, with 16 bases between. The CDR3 runs 13 residues. CDR3 residues: CATQMGQSYGYTF. In DNA form, the CDR3 reads TGTGCCACCCAAATGGGGCAGAGCTATGGCTACACCTTC.